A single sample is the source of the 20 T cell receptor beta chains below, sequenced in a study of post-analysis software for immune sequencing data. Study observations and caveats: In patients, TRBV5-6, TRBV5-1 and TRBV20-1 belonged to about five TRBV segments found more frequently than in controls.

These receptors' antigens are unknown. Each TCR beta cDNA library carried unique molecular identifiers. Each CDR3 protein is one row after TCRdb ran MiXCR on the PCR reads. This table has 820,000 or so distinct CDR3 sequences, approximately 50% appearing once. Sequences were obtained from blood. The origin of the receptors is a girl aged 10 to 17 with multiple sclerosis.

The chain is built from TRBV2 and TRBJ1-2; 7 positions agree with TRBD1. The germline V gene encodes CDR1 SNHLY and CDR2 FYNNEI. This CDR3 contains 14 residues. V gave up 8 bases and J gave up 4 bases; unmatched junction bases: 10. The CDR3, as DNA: TGTGCCAGCCTAATACAGGGGACGTCCTATGGCTACACCTTC. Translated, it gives CASLIQGTSYGYTF.

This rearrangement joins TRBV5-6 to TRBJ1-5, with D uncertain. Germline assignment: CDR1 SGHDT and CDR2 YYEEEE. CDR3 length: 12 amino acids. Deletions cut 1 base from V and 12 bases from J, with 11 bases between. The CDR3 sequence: CASSLSGQNQHF. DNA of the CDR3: TGTGCCAGCAGCTTGAGCGGTCAGAACCAGCATTTT.

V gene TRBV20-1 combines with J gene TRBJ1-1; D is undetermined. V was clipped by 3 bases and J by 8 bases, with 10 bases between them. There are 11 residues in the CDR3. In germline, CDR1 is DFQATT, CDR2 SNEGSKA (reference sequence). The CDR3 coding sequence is TGCAGTGCTAGCTTAGGAGGAGAAGCTTTCTTT. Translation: CSASLGGEAFF.

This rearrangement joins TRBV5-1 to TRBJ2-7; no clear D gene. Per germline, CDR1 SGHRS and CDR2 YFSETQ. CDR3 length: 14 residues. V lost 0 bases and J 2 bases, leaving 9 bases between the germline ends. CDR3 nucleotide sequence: TGCGCCAGCAGCTTGGGACAACAAGCCTACGAGCAGTACTTC. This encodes CASSLGQQAYEQYF.

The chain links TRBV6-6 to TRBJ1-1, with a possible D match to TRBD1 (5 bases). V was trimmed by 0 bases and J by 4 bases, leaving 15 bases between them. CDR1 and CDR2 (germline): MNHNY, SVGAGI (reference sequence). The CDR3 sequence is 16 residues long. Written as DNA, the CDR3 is TGTGCCAGCAGTTACTCGACGGGGGTATTTGGCACTGAAGCTTTCTTT. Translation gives CASSYSTGVFGTEAFF.

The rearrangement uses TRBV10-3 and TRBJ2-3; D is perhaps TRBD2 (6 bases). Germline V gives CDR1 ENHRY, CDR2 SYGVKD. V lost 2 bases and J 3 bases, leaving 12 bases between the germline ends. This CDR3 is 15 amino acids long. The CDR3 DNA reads TGTGCCATCAGTGAGCTAGGGAGGCCAACAGATACGCAGTATTTT. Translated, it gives CAISELGRPTDTQYF.

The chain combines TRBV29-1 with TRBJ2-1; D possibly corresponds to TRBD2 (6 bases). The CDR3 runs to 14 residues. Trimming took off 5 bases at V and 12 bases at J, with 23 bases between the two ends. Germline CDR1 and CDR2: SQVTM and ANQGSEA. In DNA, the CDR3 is TGCAGCGTTACGAGGCGGGGACCACGTGATGGGCAGTTCTTC. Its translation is CSVTRRGPRDGQFF.

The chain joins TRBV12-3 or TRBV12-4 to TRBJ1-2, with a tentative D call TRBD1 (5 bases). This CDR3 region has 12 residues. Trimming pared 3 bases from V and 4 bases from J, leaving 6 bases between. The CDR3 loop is CASSFDSYGYTF. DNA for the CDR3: TGTGCCAGCAGTTTCGACAGCTATGGCTACACCTTC.

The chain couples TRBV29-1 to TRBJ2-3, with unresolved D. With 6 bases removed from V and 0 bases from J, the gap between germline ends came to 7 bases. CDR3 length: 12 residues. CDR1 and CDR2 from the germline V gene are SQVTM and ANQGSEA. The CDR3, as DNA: TGCAGCGTCGCGGAAAGCACAGATACGCAGTATTTT. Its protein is CSVAESTDTQYF.

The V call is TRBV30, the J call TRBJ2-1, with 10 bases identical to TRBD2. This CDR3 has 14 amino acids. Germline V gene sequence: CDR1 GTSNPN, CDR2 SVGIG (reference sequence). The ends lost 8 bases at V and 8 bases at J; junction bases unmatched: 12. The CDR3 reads CAGMTSGSYHEQFF. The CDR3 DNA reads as TGTGCCGGGATGACTAGCGGGTCCTATCATGAGCAGTTCTTC.

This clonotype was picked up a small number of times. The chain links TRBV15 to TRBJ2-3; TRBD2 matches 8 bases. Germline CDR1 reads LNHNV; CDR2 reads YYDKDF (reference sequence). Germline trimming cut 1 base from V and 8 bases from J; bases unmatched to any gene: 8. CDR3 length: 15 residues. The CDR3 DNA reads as TGTGCCACCAGCAGAGTTGCGGGAGGAAGCGGTACGCAGTATTTT. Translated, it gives CATSRVAGGSGTQYF.

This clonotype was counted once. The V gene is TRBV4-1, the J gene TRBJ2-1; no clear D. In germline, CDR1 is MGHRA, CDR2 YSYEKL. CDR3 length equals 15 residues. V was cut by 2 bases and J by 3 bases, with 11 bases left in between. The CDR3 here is CASSQKVGLYNEQFF. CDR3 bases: TGCGCCAGCAGCCAAAAAGTGGGCCTCTACAATGAGCAGTTCTTC.

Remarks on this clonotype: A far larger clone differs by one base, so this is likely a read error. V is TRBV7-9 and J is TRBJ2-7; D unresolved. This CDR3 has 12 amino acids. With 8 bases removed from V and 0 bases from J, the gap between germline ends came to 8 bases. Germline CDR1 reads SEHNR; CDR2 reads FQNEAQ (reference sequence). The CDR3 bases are TGTGCCAGCGGCTCCGACTCCTACGAGCAGTACTTC. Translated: CASGSDSYEQYF.

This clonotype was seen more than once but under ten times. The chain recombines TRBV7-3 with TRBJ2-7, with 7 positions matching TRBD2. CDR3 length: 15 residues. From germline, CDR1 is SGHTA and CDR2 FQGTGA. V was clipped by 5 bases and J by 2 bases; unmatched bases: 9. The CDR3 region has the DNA TGTGCCAGCAGCACGAAAGCGGGATCCCCCTACGAGCAGTACTTC. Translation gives CASSTKAGSPYEQYF.

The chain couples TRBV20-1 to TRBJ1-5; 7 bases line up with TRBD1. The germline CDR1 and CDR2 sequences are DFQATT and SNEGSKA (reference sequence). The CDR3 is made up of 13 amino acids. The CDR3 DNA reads TGCAGCGCACGACAGGGCGGCAATCAGCCCCAGCATTTT. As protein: CSARQGGNQPQHF.

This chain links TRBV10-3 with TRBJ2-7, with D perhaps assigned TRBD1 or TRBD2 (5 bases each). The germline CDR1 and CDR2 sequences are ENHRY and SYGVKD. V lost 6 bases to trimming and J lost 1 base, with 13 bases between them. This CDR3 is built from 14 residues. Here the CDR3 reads CAISGTQGSYEQYF. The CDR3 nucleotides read TGTGCCATCAGCGGGACGCAAGGATCCTACGAGCAGTACTTC.

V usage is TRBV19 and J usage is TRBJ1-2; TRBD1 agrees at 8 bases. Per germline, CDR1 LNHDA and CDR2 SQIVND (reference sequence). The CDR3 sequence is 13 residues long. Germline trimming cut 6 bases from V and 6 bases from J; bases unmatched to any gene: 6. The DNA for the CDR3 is TGTGCCAGTAGGACAGGGGCAATCGATGGCTACACCTTC. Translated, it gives CASRTGAIDGYTF.

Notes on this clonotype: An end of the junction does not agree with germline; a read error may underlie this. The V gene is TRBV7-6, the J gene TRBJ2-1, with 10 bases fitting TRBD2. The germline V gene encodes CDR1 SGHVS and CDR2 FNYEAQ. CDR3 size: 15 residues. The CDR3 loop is CASSLAAGGHFEEFF. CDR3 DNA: TGTGCCAGCAGCTTAGCAGCGGGAGGGCATTTTGAGGAGTTCTTC.

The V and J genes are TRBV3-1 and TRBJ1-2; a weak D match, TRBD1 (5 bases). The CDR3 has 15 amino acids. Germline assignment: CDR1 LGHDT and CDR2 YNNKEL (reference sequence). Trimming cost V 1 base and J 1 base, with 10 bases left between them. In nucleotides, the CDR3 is TGTGCCAGCAGCCAAGGCAGACAGAGTAACTATGGCTACACCTTC. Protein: CASSQGRQSNYGYTF.

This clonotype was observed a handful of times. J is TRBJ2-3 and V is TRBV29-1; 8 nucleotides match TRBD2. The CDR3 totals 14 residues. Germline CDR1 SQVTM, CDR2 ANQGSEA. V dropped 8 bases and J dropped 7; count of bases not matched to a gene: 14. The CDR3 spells CSSRTAGDVNTQYF. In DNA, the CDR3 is TGCAGCTCCCGTACAGCGGGGGATGTGAATACGCAGTATTTT.